What follows are 11 T cell receptor beta chains derived from one specimen sequenced in a study of identical twins. One entry per CDR3 protein, called by TCRdb with MiXCR from the 5' RACE reads. The top ten clones hold about 5.2% of a sample with about 210,000 distinct CDR3 sequences, around 10% of them seen once. The source material was memory (CD45RO+) T cells sorted from blood. The receptors originated from a woman aged 18-29 years in good health.

In its sample, this clonotype was seen many times. The CDR3 reads CAIRPAGGDTGELFF. In DNA form, the CDR3 reads TGTGCCATCAGACCAGCGGGAGGTGACACCGGGGAGCTGTTTTTT. V usage is TRBV10-3 and J usage is TRBJ2-2, with 9 bases identical to TRBD2. The V segment lost 6 bases and the J segment 3 bases; nucleotides outside the gene matches: 5. The CDR3 extends over 15 amino acids. CDR1 and CDR2 from the germline V gene are ENHRY and SYGVKD.

The J gene is TRBJ2-5, the V gene TRBV18; weak D call: TRBD2 (6 bases). The CDR3 contains 15 residues. The V end was cut by 2 bases, the J end by 0 bases, with 10 bases between. CDR1 and CDR2 (germline): KGHSH, LQKENI. The CDR3 region has the DNA TGTGCCAGCTCACCAGGTTGGGGGGACCAAGAGACCCAGTACTTC. It specifies CASSPGWGDQETQYF.

The chain has TRBV5-1 and TRBJ2-5; 11 bases map to TRBD2. Germline lookup yields CDR1 SGHRS and CDR2 YFSETQ. The CDR3 has 15 residues. V shed 6 bases and J 5 bases; nucleotides not matched to a gene: 9. Here the CDR3 reads CASTRGTSGSETQYF. The CDR3 DNA follows: TGCGCCAGCACCCGTGGGACTAGCGGTTCGGAGACCCAGTACTTC.

This clonotype was counted between two and nine times. The chain employs TRBV7-2 and TRBJ2-5; D gene unclear. Trimming took 6 bases from V and 4 from J, leaving 15 bases between them. CDR3 length equals 14 residues. Germline V gene data show CDR1 as SGHTA and CDR2 as FQGNSA. CDR3 loop: CASRPGGVGETQYF. The CDR3 DNA is TGTGCCAGCAGGCCCGGCGGAGTTGGAGAGACCCAGTACTTC.

At least ten counts were recorded for this clonotype. The chain has TRBV14 and TRBJ2-1, with 7 positions matching TRBD1. Germline V gene data show CDR1 as SGHDN and CDR2 as FVKESK. Trimming cost V 5 bases and J 9 bases; bases outside gene matches: 10. The CDR3 contains 14 residues. In nucleotides, the CDR3 is TGTGCCAGCAGCTTTCGGACAGGAATCGGTGAGCAGTTCTTC. This encodes CASSFRTGIGEQFF.

This sequence joins TRBV12-3 or TRBV12-4 and TRBJ1-5; possibly TRBD1 for D (6 bases). Trimming took 5 bases from V and 5 from J, leaving 13 bases between them. The CDR3 totals 14 residues. CDR3 nucleotide sequence: TGTGCCAGCAGTATACAGGGAGGCCATCAGCCCCAGCATTTT. Translating it yields CASSIQGGHQPQHF.

This clonotype occurred many times. The J gene is TRBJ1-2, the V gene TRBV5-1; perhaps TRBD1 as D (5 bases). Germline values: CDR1 SGHRS, CDR2 YFSETQ. The CDR3 extends over 15 amino acids. Trimming took 4 bases from V and 4 from J, leaving 17 bases between them. The DNA of the CDR3 is TGCGCCAGCAGCCTGGGGGTACAGGCGATCTATGGCTACACCTTC. Its translation is CASSLGVQAIYGYTF.

This clonotype was recorded at least ten times. The chain couples TRBV29-1 to TRBJ1-2; weak D call: TRBD1 (5 bases). Trimming took 4 bases from V and 7 from J, leaving 10 bases between them. The CDR3 totals 11 residues. Germline CDR1 is SQVTM and CDR2 is ANQGSEA. The CDR3 loop reads CSVGGTTGYTF. CDR3 DNA: TGCAGCGTTGGGGGGACCACTGGCTACACCTTC.

This clonotype was counted many times. CDR3 protein: CASSPPTAGEKLFF. The CDR3 nucleotides read TGTGCCAGCAGCCCCCCTACCGCGGGGGAAAAACTGTTTTTT. The chain joins TRBV6-1 to TRBJ1-4; D remains ambiguous. This CDR3 is built from 14 residues. Germline loops: CDR1 MNHNS, CDR2 SASEGT. V was pared by 6 bases and J by 8 bases, with 16 bases between.

This clonotype was counted many times. This rearrangement joins TRBV10-3 to TRBJ2-5; D remains ambiguous. CDR3 length: 14 amino acids. V was pared by 0 bases and J by 2 bases, with 7 bases between. CDR1 is ENHRY and CDR2 is SYGVKD in the germline V gene. CDR3 residues: CAISESGRQETQYF. DNA for the CDR3: TGTGCCATCAGTGAGTCGGGCAGGCAAGAGACCCAGTACTTC.

This clonotype has just a few counts. The chain is built from TRBV6-2 or TRBV6-3 and TRBJ1-2; TRBD1 is a possible D gene (6 bases). From germline, CDR1 is MNHEY and CDR2 SVGEGT. The CDR3 length is 12 residues. Between the trimmed V and J ends, which lost 6 bases and 3 bases, there was a span of 8 bases. The CDR3 DNA follows: TGTGCCAGCAGGAGACAGGACTATGGCTACACCTTC. Protein sequence: CASRRQDYGYTF.